These T cell receptor beta chains were read from a single sample in a study of graft-versus-host responses after intestinal transplantation. Repertoires were generated with immunoSEQ multiplex PCR, while TCRdb's copy carries only in-frame clones and drops some. The sample records fewer than 130,000 clones, 80% to 95% being singletons. No antigen has been assigned to these receptors. The sample was unstimulated CD8+ T cells sorted from spleen or lymph node cells, taken before intestinal transplant. These TCRs come from a human donor who received an intestinal transplant. The conserved cysteine and the conserved F or W are not part of the CDR3 here.

v_gene	CDR3aa
TRBV6-1	ASSARGPEGTEAF
TRBV6-5	ARGTGGYEQY
TRBV2	ASRDTGELF
TRBV9	ASSVDGPGELF
TRBV6-6	ASGPSRNTEAF
TRBV9	ASSVGASANEQF
TRBV6-5	ASRTEAF
TRBV11-2	ASSPTSGSGYEQY
TRBV6-5	ASSYRGGRDTQY
TRBV28	ASRTSGIIHEQY
TRBV28	ASSLSGSDEQY
TRBV25-1	ASSSRVKMGEKLF
TRBV7-9	ASSSASTDTQY
TRBV28	ASSLPGTEAF
TRBV7-8	ASSFTKSDPYQETQY
TRBV29-1	SVVSRGGNEQF
TRBV15	ATSTGENTGELF
TRBV7-9	ASSQPGTGVGELF
TRBV28	ASSLGGTSYEQY
TRBV7-9	ASSYQGSNQPQH
TRBV27	ASSLGFQGVRFTHTDTQY
TRBV9	ASTPGTGVYEQY
TRBV6-5	ASRPGTGGYNEQF
TRBV5-1	ASSLAGLADAKGKNEQF
TRBV7-9	ASGGQGVGQPQH
TRBV7-2	ASSLDIAPQH
TRBV6-1	ASISRGSYEQY
TRBV28	ASRRDTTSGEQY
TRBV6-9	ASRDVGPQH
TRBV6-1	ASREYRDSLYNEQF
TRBV5-1	ASSAGTGTGGNEQF
TRBV6-5	ASSRGLAHYNEQF
TRBV9	ASSVGGGTVYEQY
TRBV4-1	ASSQEGRIAGVTGELF
TRBV5-1	ASSLLGNEQF
TRBV2	ASSPFTGTPGNTIY
TRBV28	ASTYGSDYEQY
TRBV7-3	ASSYTPIGEKNTEAF
TRBV5-1	ASSLTFPPLATNEKLF
TRBV7-8	ASSLELAGGEGRISEQY
TRBV5-5	ASSFLPPGGSGNTIY
TRBV6-5	ASRDPRGDYT
TRBV4-2	ASSHRGSQETQY
TRBV5-4	ASSFGQGEIETQY
TRBV30	DRRRANYGYT
TRBV7-9	ASTFGGRGGYT
TRBV19	ASSLNRGLLYEQY
TRBV6-1	ASRDRGTGELF
TRBV2	ARRLGSSYEQY
TRBV21-1	ASSPPRDGHYEQY
TRBV27	ASRPGGRNGSYNEQF
TRBV5-6	ASSFWGILYSGANVLT
TRBV14	ASSLQAGDEQY
TRBV6-1	ASSDPGQKNYGYT
TRBV27	ASSLSGRANYGYT
TRBV5-4	ASSSGTINNEQF
TRBV9	ASEYGTGTDTQY
TRBV2	ASSEAQDSGRGY
TRBV4-1	ASSQDRSYEQY
TRBV30	AWSPSRAEQY